Below, 5 T cell receptor beta chains from the same sample are listed, as sequenced in a study of T cells after yellow fever vaccination. TCRdb passed the 5' RACE reads through MiXCR, listing each CDR3 protein once. The repertoire holds roughly 28,000 distinct CDR3 sequences, with approximately 4.2% as singletons. The source material was PBMCs, either bulk or a sorted T-cell subset (CD4+, CD8+, memory, or dextramer-sorted; not recorded which), sampled on the day of the yellow fever booster vaccination. These receptors all stem from a young man who received the YFV17D yellow fever vaccine.

There are many counts of this clonotype. The V call is TRBV29-1, the J call TRBJ2-7; no firm D call. Germline-derived CDR1 and CDR2 are SQVTM and ANQGSEA. CDR3 length: 12 amino acids. The V and J ends lost 6 bases and 6 bases respectively, with 15 bases between them. The CDR3, as DNA: TGCAGCGTCAATCAATTTAGTGGCGAGCAGTACTTC. This encodes CSVNQFSGEQYF.

This clonotype was detected ten times or more. This chain links TRBV29-1 with TRBJ2-5; 8 positions match TRBD2. Trimming at V came to 5 bases and at J to 4 bases, leaving 6 bases not matched to a gene. Germline V gene data show CDR1 as SQVTM and CDR2 as ANQGSEA. The CDR3 is 13 residues long. This CDR3 reads CSVHGGAGETQYF. In nucleotides, the CDR3 is TGCAGCGTTCACGGGGGGGCAGGAGAGACCCAGTACTTC. Together with reference TRBV29-1 and TRBJ2-5, the CDR3 gives the full variable domain: SAVISQKPSRDICQRGTSLTIQCQVDSQVTMMFWYRQQPGQSLTLIATANQGSEATYESGFVIDKFPISRPNLTFSTLTVSNMSPEDSSIYLCSVHGGAGETQYFGPGTRLLVL.

This clonotype was counted ten times or more. V is TRBV6-2 or TRBV6-3 and J is TRBJ2-3, with D unclear. This CDR3 has 13 residues. V dropped 0 bases and J dropped 9 bases, with 10 bases sitting between them. Germline V gives CDR1 MNHEY, CDR2 SVGEGT. The chain's CDR3 is CASSYSNGATQYF. The CDR3 DNA sequence: TGTGCCAGCAGTTACTCGAACGGAGCCACGCAGTATTTT.

This clonotype was counted only a few times. The chain uses TRBV4-2 and TRBJ1-1, with TRBD1 as a possible D gene (5 bases). Germline CDR1 reads LGHNA; CDR2 reads YNFKEQ. The CDR3 contains 14 residues. V was cut by 0 bases and J by 5 bases, with 10 bases left in between. This CDR3 reads CASSQDRVGTEAFF. The CDR3 coding sequence is TGTGCCAGCAGCCAAGACAGGGTGGGGACTGAAGCTTTCTTT.

This clonotype was seen ten or more times. The chain joins TRBV7-9 to TRBJ2-1, with D unclear. The V gene's germline CDR1 is SEHNR and CDR2 FQNEAQ (reference sequence). The CDR3 is made up of 13 amino acids. Trimming cost V 2 bases and J 5 bases, with 7 bases left between them. The DNA for the CDR3 is TGTGCCAGCAGCTTAATGGAGAACAATGAGCAGTTCTTC. This codes for CASSLMENNEQFF.